The 13 T cell receptor beta chains in this list originate from one sample, sequenced in a study of cytomegalovirus exposure and HLA in healthy donors. With 60 Vbeta and 13 Jbeta primers, the PCR was carried out. Profiling relied on immunoSEQ multiplex PCR, and the TCRdb table lists in-frame clones only, not all of them. This sample's table has about 160,000 clones. The sequenced material came from PBMCs. The receptors originated from a man aged 30 to 39 in good health and CMV-seronegative.

The chain recombines TRBV7-8 with TRBJ1-2; 8 bases align to TRBD1. Per germline, CDR1 SGHVS and CDR2 FQNEAQ. This CDR3 comprises 15 residues. V was pared by 2 bases and J by 7 bases, with 9 bases of the junction left unmatched. Here the CDR3 reads CASSLSGAGGGGYTF. The CDR3, as DNA: TGTGCCAGCAGCTTAAGTGGGGCAGGGGGCGGTGGCTACACCTTC.

The chain employs TRBV2 and TRBJ2-7; D is unresolved. Trimming took off 6 bases at V and 3 bases at J, with 3 bases between the two ends. Germline CDR1 and CDR2: SNHLY and FYNNEI. The CDR3 is made up of 10 amino acids. DNA for the CDR3: TGTGCCAGCAGCCTCTACGAGCAGTACTTC. Encoded protein: CASSLYEQYF.

This chain joins TRBV5-6 and TRBJ2-7; no clear D. V was clipped by 0 bases and J by 3 bases, with 7 bases between them. CDR1 is SGHDT, CDR2 YYEEEE, per germline. This CDR3 has 13 residues. CDR3: CASSLGGRYEQYF. CDR3 bases: TGTGCCAGCAGCTTGGGAGGTCGCTACGAGCAGTACTTC.

V usage is TRBV18 and J usage is TRBJ2-7; tentatively, D is TRBD1 (7 bases). V was pared by 2 bases and J by 4 bases, with 12 bases between. Germline assignment: CDR1 KGHSH and CDR2 LQKENI. The CDR3 consists of 14 residues. The CDR3 DNA follows: TGTGCCAGCTCACCAGTTCAGGGGGGTTACGAGCAGTACTTC. It is translated as CASSPVQGGYEQYF. The full variable domain, completed using reference TRBV18 and TRBJ2-7, is NAGVMQNPRHLVRRRGQEARLRCSPMKGHSHVYWYRQLPEEGLKFMVYLQKENIIDESGMPKERFSAEFPKEGPSILRIQQVVRGDSAAYFCASSPVQGGYEQYFGPGTRLTVT.

The genes are TRBV30 and TRBJ2-2; D is possibly TRBD2 (6 bases). V was clipped by 4 bases and J by 0 bases, with 9 bases between them. In germline, CDR1 is GTSNPN, CDR2 SVGIG (reference sequence). The CDR3 has 14 amino acids. Here the CDR3 DNA reads TGTGCCTGGAATTCGGGGGCGAACACCGGGGAGCTGTTTTTT. Amino acids: CAWNSGANTGELFF.

The genes are TRBV2 and TRBJ2-5; D perhaps matches TRBD2 (6 bases). Looked up from germline, CDR1 is SNHLY and CDR2 is FYNNEI. The CDR3 has 13 residues. V shed 6 bases and J shed 5 bases, with 13 bases lying between them. The CDR3 is CASRSVGGETQYF. For the CDR3, the DNA is TGTGCCAGCAGGAGTGTAGGAGGGGAGACCCAGTACTTC. The full variable domain, completed using reference TRBV2 and TRBJ2-5, is EPEVTQTPSHQVTQMGQEVILRCVPISNHLYFYWYRQILGQKVEFLVSFYNNEISEKSEIFDDQFSVERPDGSNFTLKIRSTKLEDSAMYFCASRSVGGETQYFGPGTRLLVL.

This chain links TRBV30 with TRBJ1-3, with D unclear. V was clipped by 2 bases and J by 0 bases, with 14 bases between them. Germline CDR1 is GTSNPN and CDR2 is SVGIG (reference sequence). This CDR3 comprises 16 residues. CDR3 bases: TGTGCCTGGAGTCCACTCGGAGTACTCTCTGGAAACACCATATATTTT. This codes for CAWSPLGVLSGNTIYF.

As regards this clone: An end of the junction does not agree with germline; a read error may underlie this. This rearrangement joins TRBV29-1 to TRBJ2-1, with 7 bases identical to TRBD2. The CDR3 has 15 residues. Germline values: CDR1 SQVTM, CDR2 ANQGSEA. CDR3 region: CSVEVWEGPGNGQFF. The CDR3 DNA reads as TGCAGCGTTGAGGTCTGGGAGGGCCCTGGAAATGGGCAGTTCTTC.

The chain carries TRBV10-3 and TRBJ2-7; 8 nucleotides match TRBD1. Trimming cost V 8 bases and J 4 bases; bases outside gene matches: 10. The CDR3 extends over 14 amino acids. Germline V gene data show CDR1 as ENHRY and CDR2 as SYGVKD. The CDR3 DNA is TGTGCCATCGCGGCGGGGACAGGTTCGTACGAGCAGTACTTC. Encoded protein: CAIAAGTGSYEQYF.

The rearrangement joins TRBV19 to TRBJ1-5, with TRBD1 matching over 8 bases. The germline gives CDR1 LNHDA, CDR2 SQIVND (reference sequence). The CDR3 covers 14 residues. J lost 4 bases, V lost 6 bases, and 5 bases had no gene match. This CDR3 is CASRETGVNQPQHF. The DNA for the CDR3 is TGTGCCAGTAGAGAGACAGGGGTGAATCAGCCCCAGCATTTT.

The chain uses TRBV28 and TRBJ2-2; D is undetermined. Germline V gene data show CDR1 as MDHEN and CDR2 as SYDVKM. The length of the CDR3 is 11 residues. With 8 bases removed from V and 8 bases from J, the gap between germline ends came to 9 bases. CDR3 coding DNA: TGTGCCAGCGCTCTATCTGGGGAGCTGTTTTTT. It translates to CASALSGELFF.

This chain links TRBV4-3 with TRBJ2-7; 7 bases are a match to TRBD1. The CDR3 length is 16 residues. CDR1 is LGHNA, CDR2 YSLEER, per germline. The junction had 11 bases not matched to a gene; V was cut back by 5 bases and J by 1 base. The chain's CDR3 is CASSKISGTASYEQYF. The CDR3 DNA follows: TGCGCCAGCAGCAAGATCTCCGGGACAGCTTCCTACGAGCAGTACTTC.

The J gene is TRBJ2-1, the V gene TRBV5-5; TRBD2 aligns across 7 bases. Germline CDR1 is SGHKS and CDR2 is YYEKEE (reference sequence). The CDR3 sequence is 15 residues long. Trimming removed 0 bases from V and 6 bases from J; junction bases left unmatched: 6. The CDR3 coding sequence is TGTGCCAGCAGCTTGGATGCGGGAGCTAGCAATGAGCAGTTCTTC. This gives the protein CASSLDAGASNEQFF.